These 28 T cell receptor beta chains originate from one sample sequenced in a study of control samples from healthy donors and cancer patients. The protocol was immunoSEQ multiplex PCR, while the TCRdb copy is restricted to in-frame clones and leaves out a portion. The table lists 120,000 to 150,000 clones, roughly 94% of them singletons, with around 12% in the top ten. Sequencing was done on a sample of blood. The receptors were gathered from a man in his forties or fifties in good health.

The chain recombines TRBV7-9 with TRBJ1-1, with D possibly being TRBD1 (6 bases). The CDR3 has 11 residues. The V gene's germline CDR1 is SEHNR and CDR2 FQNEAQ (reference sequence). The V and J ends lost 3 bases and 8 bases respectively, with 7 bases between them. The CDR3 protein is CASSFQGEAFF. The CDR3 DNA follows: TGTGCCAGCAGCTTTCAGGGGGAAGCTTTCTTT.

This chain uses TRBV11-2 with TRBJ1-5; D is undetermined. The germline CDR1 and CDR2 sequences are SGHAT and FQNNGV. V was pared by 1 base and J by 7 bases, with 8 bases between. The CDR3 loop spans 13 amino acids. The CDR3 loop is CASSLGQSQPQHF. CDR3 DNA sequence: TGTGCCAGCAGCTTAGGGCAGTCGCAGCCCCAGCATTTT.

This chain links TRBV7-9 with TRBJ2-1; TRBD2 matches at 11 bases. This CDR3 is built from 19 residues. Trimming cost V 5 bases and J 9 bases; bases outside gene matches: 21. Germline V gives CDR1 SEHNR, CDR2 FQNEAQ (reference sequence). CDR3 sequence: CASSRLGLAGGPMKGEQFF. The CDR3 DNA is TGTGCCAGCAGCCGATTAGGGTTAGCGGGAGGGCCAATGAAAGGTGAGCAGTTCTTC.

The CDR3 sequence is CATSDAGTGGGNEQFF. The DNA for the CDR3 is TGTGCCACCAGTGATGCAGGGACAGGGGGTGGCAATGAGCAGTTCTTC. The rearrangement joins TRBV24-1 to TRBJ2-1, with TRBD1 identical over 11 bases. Germline loops: CDR1 KGHDR, CDR2 SFDVKD. J was trimmed by 6 bases and V by 3 bases; bases with no gene match: 6. The CDR3 covers 16 residues.

This clone was detected once. The chain joins TRBV5-8 to TRBJ2-7; a weak D match, TRBD2 (6 bases). The CDR3 is 11 residues long. In germline, CDR1 is SGHTS, CDR2 YDEGEE. The CDR3 DNA reads as TGTGCCAGCAGCATATACCGGGACTTACCTGTC. Translated, it gives CASSIYRDLPV.

The chain links TRBV7-3 to TRBJ2-2; weak D call: TRBD1 (7 bases). CDR1 and CDR2 (germline): SGHTA, FQGTGA. The CDR3 loop spans 17 amino acids. Trimming removed 2 bases at V and 4 bases at J, with 17 bases between. The CDR3 DNA follows: TGTGCCAGCAGCTTATTAGGGGCAGGGGGAGGCACCGGGGAGCTGTTTTTT. It is translated as CASSLLGAGGGTGELFF.

The chain combines TRBV12-3 or TRBV12-4 with TRBJ2-2, with unresolved D. Trimming took 2 bases from V and 6 from J, leaving 4 bases between them. The CDR3 sequence is 12 residues long. The CDR3 nucleotides are TGTGCCAGCAGTTTAACCCCCGGGGAGCTGTTTTTT. It specifies CASSLTPGELFF.

This chain uses TRBV10-3 with TRBJ1-4; the match to TRBD1 covers 7 bases. CDR1 and CDR2 from the germline V gene are ENHRY and SYGVKD. The junction had 8 bases not matched to a gene; V was cut back by 5 bases and J by 8 bases. CDR3 size: 14 residues. The CDR3 protein is CAISSRQGGEKLFF. The CDR3 nucleotides are TGTGCCATCAGTAGCCGGCAAGGGGGCGAAAAACTGTTTTTT.

The gene calls are TRBV9 and TRBJ2-3, with no clear D. V lost 3 bases and J 2 bases, leaving 7 bases between the germline ends. This CDR3 contains 13 residues. Germline V gene lookup returns CDR1 SGDLS and CDR2 YYNGEE. The DNA of the CDR3 is TGTGCCAGCAGCGGGACCCTCACAGATACGCAGTATTTT. This translates into CASSGTLTDTQYF.

V and J are TRBV5-3 and TRBJ1-5; perhaps TRBD1 as D (5 bases). TRBV5-3 is placed among ORFs of uncertain function. The length of the CDR3 is 15 residues. V lost 6 bases and J lost 3, with 16 bases in between. The CDR3 region has the DNA TGTGCCAGAATTTTCGGGGGTTTTGACAATCAGCCCCAGCATTTT. Its protein is CARIFGGFDNQPQHF.

V usage is TRBV6-5 and J usage is TRBJ1-2; D perhaps matches TRBD1 (5 bases). CDR1 and CDR2 from the germline V gene are MNHEY and SVGAGI. The CDR3 spans 14 residues. V was clipped by 4 bases and J by 7 bases, with 16 bases between them. CDR3 DNA sequence: TGTGCCAGCAGTTTAACGGGACCGGGGACTGGCTACACCTTC. This translates into CASSLTGPGTGYTF.

The chain links TRBV29-1 to TRBJ2-4; the D call may be TRBD1 or TRBD2 (7 bases each). The V end was cut by 2 bases, the J end by 10 bases, with 24 bases between. The CDR3 covers 16 residues. Germline V gene sequence: CDR1 SQVTM, CDR2 ANQGSEA. CDR3 bases: TGCAGCGTTGAATCACCGGCAGGGGGGGGTTTCGCTATTCAGTACTTC. Its protein product is CSVESPAGGGFAIQYF.

The chain recombines TRBV7-3 with TRBJ1-1; D not resolved. The CDR3 totals 13 residues. Germline V lookup: CDR1 SGHTA, CDR2 FQGTGA. The germline V and J ends were trimmed by 2 bases and 1 base, with 5 bases remaining between them. The CDR3 region is CASSLQRNTEAFF. For the CDR3, the DNA is TGTGCCAGCAGCTTACAGAGGAACACTGAAGCTTTCTTT.

The chain recombines TRBV28 with TRBJ1-2; 7 bases are shared with TRBD1. Germline V lookup: CDR1 MDHEN, CDR2 SYDVKM. The V segment lost 5 bases and the J segment 7 bases; nucleotides outside the gene matches: 13. The CDR3 is 15 residues long. CDR3 coding DNA: TGTGCCAGCAGTCAACGAACCGGGACAGTGGGTGGCTACACCTTC. It specifies CASSQRTGTVGGYTF.

Only a few counts were recorded for this clone. The CDR3 protein is CASSLYVIPLGTDTQYF. In nucleotides, the CDR3 is TGTGCCAGCAGTTTATACGTGATCCCCCTTGGTACCGATACGCAGTATTTT. The rearrangement joins TRBV28 to TRBJ2-3; unclear D gene. V lost 1 base to trimming and J lost 6 bases, with 20 bases between them. This CDR3 is built from 17 residues. Germline CDR1 MDHEN, CDR2 SYDVKM.

The V call is TRBV2, the J call TRBJ1-2; tentatively, D is TRBD1 (6 bases). Trimming shortened V by 7 bases and J by 4 bases, and 13 bases separated the two germline ends. The CDR3 contains 13 residues. In germline, CDR1 is SNHLY, CDR2 FYNNEI. The CDR3 here is CASTYAGVYGYTF. CDR3 nucleotide sequence: TGTGCCAGCACCTACGCAGGGGTCTATGGCTACACCTTC. Together with reference TRBV2 and TRBJ1-2, the CDR3 gives the full variable domain: EPEVTQTPSHQVTQMGQEVILRCVPISNHLYFYWYRQILGQKVEFLVSFYNNEISEKSEIFDDQFSVERPDGSNFTLKIRSTKLEDSAMYFCASTYAGVYGYTFGSGTRLTVV.

The J gene is TRBJ1-6, the V gene TRBV5-1; 7 bases fit TRBD1. V lost 1 base, J lost 6 bases, and 7 bases stayed unmatched. The CDR3 runs to 16 residues. Germline CDR1 and CDR2: SGHRS and YFSETQ. CDR3 DNA: TGCGCCAGCAGCTTGTATTCCGGGACAGTTAATTCACCCCTCCACTTT. Protein sequence: CASSLYSGTVNSPLHF.

The CDR3 sequence is CASSSGPADEQFF. CDR3 DNA sequence: TGTGCCAGCAGCTCGGGCCCGGCCGATGAGCAGTTCTTC. The genes are TRBV7-8 and TRBJ2-1, with unresolved D. The germline CDR1 and CDR2 sequences are SGHVS and FQNEAQ. The CDR3 totals 13 residues. Trimming took 4 bases from V and 8 from J, leaving 12 bases between them.

The genes are TRBV4-3 and TRBJ2-7; TRBD1 or TRBD2 may be the D gene (5 bases each). Germline V gene data show CDR1 as LGHNA and CDR2 as YSLEER. Trimming shortened V by 5 bases and J by 4 bases, and 15 bases separated the two germline ends. This CDR3 is 14 amino acids long. CDR3 DNA sequence: TGCGCCAGCAGCGACGGGGCAGGGTATTACGAGCAGTACTTC. It specifies CASSDGAGYYEQYF.

The chain links TRBV27 to TRBJ2-3; 9 positions match TRBD1. The CDR3 loop spans 15 amino acids. V was pared by 6 bases and J by 3 bases, with 7 bases of the junction left unmatched. Germline assignment: CDR1 MNHEY and CDR2 SMNVEV (reference sequence). The CDR3 coding sequence is TGTGCCAGCAGCCCGAGGGGGACAGGGACAGATACGCAGTATTTT. Amino acid sequence: CASSPRGTGTDTQYF.

The chain combines TRBV4-2 with TRBJ2-3; TRBD2 is a possible D gene (6 bases). CDR1 LGHNA and CDR2 YNFKEQ come from the germline V gene. V gave up 4 bases and J gave up 1 base, with 21 bases separating them. The length of the CDR3 is 18 residues. CDR3 in DNA: TGTGCCAGCAGCCGGGACCCACCGAGCGGAGGGCGCACAGATACGCAGTATTTT. Amino acid sequence: CASSRDPPSGGRTDTQYF.

CDR3 sequence reads: CASSSGALGRYGYTF. The CDR3 DNA sequence: TGTGCCAGCAGTTCAGGGGCTCTGGGGAGGTATGGCTACACCTTC. The chain is built from TRBV27 and TRBJ1-2; tentatively, D is TRBD1 (6 bases). CDR3 size: 15 residues. Germline lookup yields CDR1 MNHEY and CDR2 SMNVEV (reference sequence). V lost 4 bases and J 5 bases, leaving 17 bases between the germline ends.

The CDR3 DNA reads as TGTGCCAGCAGCCTCCCAGGGCGGGAGCGACATCAAGAGACCCAGTACTTC. Its protein product is CASSLPGRERHQETQYF. The J gene is TRBJ2-5, the V gene TRBV7-8, with 7 bases fitting TRBD2. Trimming took 5 bases from V and 2 from J; bases not matched to a gene: 14. CDR3 size: 17 residues. The germline V gene has CDR1 SGHVS and CDR2 FQNEAQ.

The chain combines TRBV6-6 with TRBJ2-5; 7 bases align to TRBD1. The germline CDR1 and CDR2 sequences are MNHNY and SVGAGI (reference sequence). Trimming cost V 10 bases and J 5 bases; bases outside gene matches: 7. The length of the CDR3 is 12 residues. The CDR3 reads CATRDRVETQYF. The CDR3 nucleotides read TGTGCCACGCGCGACAGGGTCGAGACCCAGTACTTC.

This rearrangement joins TRBV2 to TRBJ1-2; D is unresolved. Trimming removed 3 bases from V and 0 bases from J, with 8 bases in between. CDR1 and CDR2 (germline): SNHLY, FYNNEI. The CDR3 runs 14 residues. The CDR3 DNA follows: TGTGCCAGCAGTGACCAGGTGCCTAACTATGGCTACACCTTC. Amino acid sequence: CASSDQVPNYGYTF.

The chain uses TRBV9 and TRBJ1-1, with no clear D. This CDR3 contains 12 residues. The V gene's germline CDR1 is SGDLS and CDR2 YYNGEE. With 4 bases removed from V and 4 bases from J, the gap between germline ends came to 8 bases. The CDR3 sequence: CASSQAGTEAFF. CDR3 nucleotide sequence: TGTGCCAGCAGCCAGGCGGGCACTGAAGCTTTCTTT.

This clone appeared a single time. The chain links TRBV28 to TRBJ2-1; 9 positions agree with TRBD2. The CDR3 loop spans 14 amino acids. In germline, CDR1 is MDHEN, CDR2 SYDVKM. V trimming: 6 bases; J trimming: 6 bases; junction bases outside the gene matches: 6. The CDR3 loop is CASRLTSGLNEQFF. DNA for the CDR3: TGTGCCAGCAGGCTGACTAGCGGCCTCAATGAGCAGTTCTTC. The full variable domain, rest sourced from reference TRBV28 and TRBJ2-1, is DVKVTQSSRYLVKRTGEKVFLECVQDMDHENMFWYRQDPGLGLRLIYFSYDVKMKEKGDIPEGYSVSREKKERFSLILESASTNQTSMYLCASRLTSGLNEQFFGPGTRLTVL.

The chain combines TRBV7-6 with TRBJ1-3; D is ambiguous. The germline V gene has CDR1 SGHVS and CDR2 FNYEAQ. The CDR3 has 15 residues. Trimming cost V 3 bases and J 4 bases, with 13 bases left between them. CDR3 DNA sequence: TGTGCCAGCAGCTTCCCACCAAATCCGGGAAACACCATATATTTT. Residues: CASSFPPNPGNTIYF.